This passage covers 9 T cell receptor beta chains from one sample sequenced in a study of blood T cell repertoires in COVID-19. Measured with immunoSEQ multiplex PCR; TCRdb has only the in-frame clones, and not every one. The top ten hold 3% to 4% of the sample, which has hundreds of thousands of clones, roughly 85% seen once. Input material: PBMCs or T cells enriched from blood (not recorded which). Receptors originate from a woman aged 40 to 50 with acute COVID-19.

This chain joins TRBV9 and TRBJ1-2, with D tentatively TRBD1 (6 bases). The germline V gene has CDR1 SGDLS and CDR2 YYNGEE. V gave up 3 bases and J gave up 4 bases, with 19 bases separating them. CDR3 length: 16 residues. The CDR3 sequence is CASSDQPGTSSYGYTF. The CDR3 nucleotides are TGTGCCAGCAGCGACCAGCCCGGGACAAGTAGCTATGGCTACACCTTC.

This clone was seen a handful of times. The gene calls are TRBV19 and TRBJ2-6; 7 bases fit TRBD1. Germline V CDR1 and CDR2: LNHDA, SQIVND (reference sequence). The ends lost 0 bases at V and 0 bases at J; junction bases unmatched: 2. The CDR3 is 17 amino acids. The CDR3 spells CASSIEGQSSGANVLTF. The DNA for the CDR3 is TGTGCCAGTAGTATAGAGGGACAGAGCTCTGGGGCCAACGTCCTGACTTTC.

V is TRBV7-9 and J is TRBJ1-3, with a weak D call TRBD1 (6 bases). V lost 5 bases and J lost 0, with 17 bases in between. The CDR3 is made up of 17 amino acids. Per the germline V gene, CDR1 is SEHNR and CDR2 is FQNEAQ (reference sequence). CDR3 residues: CASSDIQGLLSGNTIYF. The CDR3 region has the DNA TGTGCCAGCAGCGACATACAGGGTCTACTCTCTGGAAACACCATATATTTT. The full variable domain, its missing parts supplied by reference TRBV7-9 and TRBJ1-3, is DTGVSQNPRHKITKRGQNVTFRCDPISEHNRLYWYRQTLGQGPEFLTYFQNEAQLEKSRLLSDRFSAERPKGSFSTLEIQRTEQGDSAMYLCASSDIQGLLSGNTIYFGEGSWLTVV.

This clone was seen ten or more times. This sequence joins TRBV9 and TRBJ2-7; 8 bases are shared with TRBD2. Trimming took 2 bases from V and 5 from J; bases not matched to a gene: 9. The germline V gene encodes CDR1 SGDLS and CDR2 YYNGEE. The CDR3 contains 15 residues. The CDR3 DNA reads TGTGCCAGCAGCGTCGGTACGGGAGGGCCCGACGAGCAGTACTTC. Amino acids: CASSVGTGGPDEQYF.

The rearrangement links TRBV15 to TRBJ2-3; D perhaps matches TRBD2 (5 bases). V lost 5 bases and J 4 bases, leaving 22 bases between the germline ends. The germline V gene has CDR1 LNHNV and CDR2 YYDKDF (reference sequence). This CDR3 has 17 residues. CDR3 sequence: CATSGRGLGSTPDTQYF. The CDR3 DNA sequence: TGTGCCACCAGCGGAAGAGGGCTTGGCAGTACTCCAGATACGCAGTATTTT.

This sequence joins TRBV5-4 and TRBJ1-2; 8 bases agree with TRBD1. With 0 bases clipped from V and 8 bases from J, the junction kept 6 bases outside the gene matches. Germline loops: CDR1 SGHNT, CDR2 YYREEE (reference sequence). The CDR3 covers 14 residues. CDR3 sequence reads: CASSLGQGQGGYTF. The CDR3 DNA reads TGTGCCAGCAGCTTGGGACAGGGGCAGGGAGGCTACACCTTC. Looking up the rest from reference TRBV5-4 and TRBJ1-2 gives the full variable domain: ETGVTQSPTHLIKTRGQQVTLRCSSQSGHNTVSWYQQALGQGPQFIFQYYREEENGRGNFPPRFSGLQFPNYSSELNVNALELDDSALYLCASSLGQGQGGYTFGSGTRLTVV.

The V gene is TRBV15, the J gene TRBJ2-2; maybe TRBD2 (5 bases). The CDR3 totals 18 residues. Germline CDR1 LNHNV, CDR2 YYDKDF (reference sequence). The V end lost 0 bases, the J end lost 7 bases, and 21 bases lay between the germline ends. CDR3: CATSRDLLGRGSGGELFF. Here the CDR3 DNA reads TGTGCCACCAGCAGAGATCTCTTGGGGAGAGGGTCGGGCGGGGAGCTGTTTTTT.

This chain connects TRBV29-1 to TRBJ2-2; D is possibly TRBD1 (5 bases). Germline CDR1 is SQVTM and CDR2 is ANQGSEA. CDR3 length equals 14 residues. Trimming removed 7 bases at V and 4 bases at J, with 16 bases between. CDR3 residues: CSAAHGAGTGELFF. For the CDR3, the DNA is TGCAGCGCGGCGCATGGGGCCGGCACCGGGGAGCTGTTTTTT.

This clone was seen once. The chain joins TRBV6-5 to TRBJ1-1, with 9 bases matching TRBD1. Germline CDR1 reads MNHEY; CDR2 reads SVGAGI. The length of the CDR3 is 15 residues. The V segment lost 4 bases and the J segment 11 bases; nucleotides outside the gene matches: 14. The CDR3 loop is CASSSRRDRALKAFF. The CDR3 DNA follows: TGTGCCAGCAGTTCCCGCCGGGACAGGGCGTTAAAGGCTTTCTTT.